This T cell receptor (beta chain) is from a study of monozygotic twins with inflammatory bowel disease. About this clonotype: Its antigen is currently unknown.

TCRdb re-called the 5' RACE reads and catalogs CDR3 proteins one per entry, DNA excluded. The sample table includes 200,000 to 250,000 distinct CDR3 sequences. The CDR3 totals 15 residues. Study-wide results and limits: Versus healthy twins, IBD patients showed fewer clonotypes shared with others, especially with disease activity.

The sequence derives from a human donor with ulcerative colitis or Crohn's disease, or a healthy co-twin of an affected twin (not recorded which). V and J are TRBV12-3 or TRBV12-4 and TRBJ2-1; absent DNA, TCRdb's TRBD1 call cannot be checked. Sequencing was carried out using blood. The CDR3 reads CASSLAGAAINEQFF.